Presented here are 26 T cell receptor beta chains from one specimen sequenced in a study of cytomegalovirus exposure and HLA in healthy donors. The PCR ran on 60 Vbeta and 13 Jbeta primers. Only in-frame clones appear in the TCRdb table, and some are missing; sequencing was by immunoSEQ multiplex PCR. This table holds some 85,000 clones, approximately 84% found once. Specimen: PBMCs. The receptors here all came from a woman aged 45-65 years in good health and CMV-seronegative.

This chain links TRBV15 with TRBJ2-4; no reliable D call. The CDR3 spans 12 residues. The V gene lost 8 bases and the J gene lost 3 bases, with 8 bases spanning the gap. In germline, CDR1 is LNHNV, CDR2 YYDKDF (reference sequence). The CDR3 nucleotides are TGTGCCACCGTTAAGCACAAAAACATTCAGTACTTC. It is translated as CATVKHKNIQYF.

V is TRBV5-6 and J is TRBJ2-5; 9 bases match TRBD2. Germline V CDR1 and CDR2: SGHDT, YYEEEE. After removal of 1 base from V and 10 bases from J, the junction contained 14 bases not matched to a gene. The CDR3 is 16 amino acids. The CDR3 DNA reads as TGTGCCAGCAGCTTGAATTCGGGCGGGAGGGGGCGTGACCAGTACTTC. Residues: CASSLNSGGRGRDQYF.

The J gene is TRBJ2-2, the V gene TRBV4-1; 11 bases are a match to TRBD1. Losses at the gene ends were 7 bases for V and 4 bases for J; bases not matched to a gene: 8. The CDR3 length is 16 residues. CDR1 is MGHRA and CDR2 is YSYEKL in the germline V gene. CDR3 loop: CASTPKGTGGTGELFF. The CDR3 DNA reads TGCGCCAGCACCCCAAAGGGGACAGGGGGCACCGGGGAGCTGTTTTTT.

This chain uses TRBV18 with TRBJ1-1; TRBD1 aligns across 9 bases. J was trimmed by 1 base and V by 3 bases; bases with no gene match: 0. Germline CDR1 reads KGHSH; CDR2 reads LQKENI. The CDR3 is 14 residues long. In DNA, the CDR3 is TGTGCCAGCTCACCGGGACAGGGGAACACTGAAGCTTTCTTT. Amino acid sequence: CASSPGQGNTEAFF.

V is TRBV30 and J is TRBJ1-5; D ambiguous. V shed 1 base and J shed 6 bases, with 10 bases lying between them. This CDR3 is built from 13 residues. The germline CDR1 and CDR2 sequences are GTSNPN and SVGIG (reference sequence). This chain's CDR3 is CAWSARVGQPQHF. CDR3 in DNA: TGTGCCTGGAGTGCCCGGGTGGGTCAGCCCCAGCATTTT.

The chain has TRBV5-1 and TRBJ1-4; the D gene is possibly TRBD1 (6 bases). Looked up from germline, CDR1 is SGHRS and CDR2 is YFSETQ. With 2 bases removed from V and 8 bases from J, the gap between germline ends came to 19 bases. CDR3 length: 16 amino acids. CDR3 bases: TGCGCCAGCAGCTTTGGGCACGGGACAAAGGAAGAAAAACTGTTTTTT. Translating gives CASSFGHGTKEEKLFF.

This rearrangement joins TRBV4-3 to TRBJ2-2, with D maybe TRBD2 (6 bases). The ends were cut back, 1 base at V and 1 base at J, with 7 bases in the middle. CDR1 is LGHNA, CDR2 YSLEER, per germline. CDR3 length: 15 residues. CDR3 DNA sequence: TGCGCCAGCAGCCAAGTGGAGGGGAACACCGGGGAGCTGTTTTTT. Translating it yields CASSQVEGNTGELFF.

The rearrangement joins TRBV5-1 to TRBJ2-7, with TRBD2 matching over 13 bases. Trimming took 4 bases from V and 6 from J; bases not matched to a gene: 10. Germline CDR1 SGHRS, CDR2 YFSETQ. The CDR3 spans 16 residues. The CDR3 DNA reads TGCGCCAGCAGCGGCGGGACTAGCGGGGCCGGACGCGAGCAGTACTTC. It translates to CASSGGTSGAGREQYF.

The chain employs TRBV5-1 and TRBJ2-1; 11 bases map to TRBD2. Looked up from germline, CDR1 is SGHRS and CDR2 is YFSETQ. With 4 bases clipped from V and 7 bases from J, the junction kept 10 bases outside the gene matches. The CDR3 loop spans 16 amino acids. The CDR3 loop is CASSDLLAGGLNEQFF. In DNA form, the CDR3 reads TGCGCCAGCAGCGACCTCCTAGCGGGAGGTCTTAATGAGCAGTTCTTC.

This rearrangement joins TRBV2 to TRBJ1-1; D ambiguous. V was pared by 8 bases and J by 5 bases, with 15 bases between. The V gene's germline CDR1 is SNHLY and CDR2 FYNNEI. The CDR3 is 13 residues long. DNA for the CDR3: TGTGCCAGCGGAGGTGGATGGGGAACTGAAGCTTTCTTT. Protein sequence: CASGGGWGTEAFF.

The chain combines TRBV29-1 with TRBJ2-1; TRBD2 matches 11 bases. Germline trimming cut 3 bases from V and 4 bases from J; bases unmatched to any gene: 11. The germline V gene encodes CDR1 SQVTM and CDR2 ANQGSEA. This CDR3 region has 17 residues. CDR3 sequence: CSVDGTSGQTTYNEQFF. In DNA form, the CDR3 reads TGCAGCGTTGATGGGACTAGCGGCCAAACTACTTACAATGAGCAGTTCTTC.

This chain links TRBV5-1 with TRBJ2-3; the D is unclear. CDR1 is SGHRS and CDR2 is YFSETQ in the germline V gene. This CDR3 has 14 residues. V dropped 0 bases and J dropped 2 bases, with 7 bases sitting between them. The CDR3 reads CASSLEEITDTQYF. CDR3 bases: TGCGCCAGCAGCTTGGAAGAGATCACAGATACGCAGTATTTT.

This clone was seen only once. The rearrangement joins TRBV2 to TRBJ2-1; 9 bases map to TRBD2. This CDR3 spans 16 amino acids. J lost 2 bases, V lost 4 bases, and 6 bases had no gene match. In germline, CDR1 is SNHLY, CDR2 FYNNEI. CDR3 protein: CASSVLTSGPYNEQFF. CDR3 bases: TGTGCCAGCAGTGTACTTACTAGCGGGCCCTACAATGAGCAGTTCTTC.

The chain employs TRBV27 and TRBJ1-5; D is undetermined. Germline-derived CDR1 and CDR2 are MNHEY and SMNVEV (reference sequence). CDR3 length equals 13 residues. V lost 4 bases and J 7 bases, leaving 11 bases between the germline ends. Here the CDR3 reads CASSWEEGQPQHF. CDR3 coding DNA: TGTGCCAGCAGTTGGGAGGAGGGCCAGCCCCAGCATTTT.

The V gene is TRBV10-3, the J gene TRBJ2-3, with 8 positions matching TRBD2. Germline-derived CDR1 and CDR2 are ENHRY and SYGVKD. This CDR3 contains 15 residues. Germline trimming cut 5 bases from V and 5 bases from J; bases unmatched to any gene: 9. DNA of the CDR3: TGTGCCATCAGTACCCGGGAGGGGCAGAGAGATACGCAGTATTTT. Its translation is CAISTREGQRDTQYF.

The V and J genes are TRBV5-4 and TRBJ2-2, with TRBD2 matching 7 bases. Germline CDR1 reads SGHNT; CDR2 reads YYREEE (reference sequence). The CDR3 is 16 residues long. Trimming at V came to 10 bases and at J to 3 bases, leaving 15 bases not matched to a gene. The CDR3 DNA is TGTGCCGGAGAGGATGGAGGGAGGGCCTACACCGGGGAGCTGTTTTTT. It translates to CAGEDGGRAYTGELFF.

This rearrangement joins TRBV5-4 to TRBJ2-5; 13 bases are shared with TRBD2. The CDR3 runs 14 residues. Germline trimming cut 4 bases from V and 5 bases from J; bases unmatched to any gene: 2. The germline V gene has CDR1 SGHNT and CDR2 YYREEE (reference sequence). This chain's CDR3 is CASSAGLAGETQYF. For the CDR3, the DNA is TGTGCCAGCAGCGCGGGACTAGCGGGGGAGACCCAGTACTTC.

A note on this clone: One end of the junction is discordant with germline, which a read error may explain. The sample carries other DNA sequences with the same CDR3. This sequence joins TRBV5-6 and TRBJ2-7; 7 bases map to TRBD2. The CDR3 length is 16 residues. Germline-derived CDR1 and CDR2 are SGHDT and YYEEEE. CDR3 region: CASSLDPGGSLGQQYF. The CDR3 DNA reads as TGTGCTAGCAGCTTGGATCCGGGGGGAAGTCTAGGGCAGCAGTACTTC.

CDR3 coding DNA: TGCGCCAGCAGCCCCCTCCCCTCCGGGACAGGGTCGAACACCGGGGAGCTGTTTTTT. Its protein product is CASSPLPSGTGSNTGELFF. V gene TRBV5-1 combines with J gene TRBJ2-2, with 9 nucleotides matching TRBD1. CDR1 and CDR2 from the germline V gene are SGHRS and YFSETQ. The trim removed 4 bases at V and 0 bases at J, leaving 13 bases unmatched. This CDR3 is 19 amino acids long. The whole variable domain, remainder taken from reference TRBV5-1 and TRBJ2-2, is KAGVTQTPRYLIKTRGQQVTLSCSPISGHRSVSWYQQTPGQGLQFLFEYFSETQRNKGNFPGRFSGRQFSNSRSEMNVSTLELGDSALYLCASSPLPSGTGSNTGELFFGEGSRLTVL.

This clone has a single count. V gene TRBV18 combines with J gene TRBJ1-1; D is unclear. Trimming removed 2 bases from V and 3 bases from J, with 7 bases in between. The CDR3 contains 13 residues. Germline values: CDR1 KGHSH, CDR2 LQKENI. In DNA form, the CDR3 reads TGTGCCAGCTCACCAAAGTCGGACACTGAAGCTTTCTTT. It specifies CASSPKSDTEAFF.

CDR3 in amino acids: CASSLDSGGGGYTF. As DNA, the CDR3 is TGTGCCAGCAGCTTAGATTCAGGGGGCGGAGGCTACACCTTC. V usage is TRBV7-2 and J usage is TRBJ1-2; 8 bases line up with TRBD1. Per the germline V gene, CDR1 is SGHTA and CDR2 is FQGNSA. The CDR3 has 14 residues. With 1 base clipped from V and 8 bases from J, the junction kept 6 bases outside the gene matches.

This chain connects TRBV20-1 to TRBJ2-7; D might be TRBD2 (6 bases). CDR1 DFQATT and CDR2 SNEGSKA come from the germline V gene (reference sequence). Deletions cut 0 bases from V and 7 bases from J, with 7 bases between. The CDR3 has 11 residues. The CDR3 nucleotides read TGCAGTGCTAGAGACGGGAGTGAGCAGTACTTC. It translates to CSARDGSEQYF.

The CDR3 bases are TGTGCCAGCAGCAAGCGGGACGGTTCCTACGAGCAGTACTTC. This encodes CASSKRDGSYEQYF. The chain joins TRBV5-4 to TRBJ2-7, with 7 positions matching TRBD2. Germline CDR1 SGHNT, CDR2 YYREEE (reference sequence). Trimming took 4 bases from V and 1 from J; bases not matched to a gene: 5. The CDR3 is made up of 14 amino acids.

The V and J genes are TRBV7-2 and TRBJ1-2; TRBD1 agrees at 9 bases. This CDR3 has 15 residues. The V gene's germline CDR1 is SGHTA and CDR2 FQGNSA. Unmatched junction bases numbered 9, after V lost 4 bases and J lost 6 bases. CDR3 coding DNA: TGTGCCAGCAGCTCACGCGGTACAGGGGGCGATGGCTACACCTTC. Translated, it gives CASSSRGTGGDGYTF.

The J gene is TRBJ2-7, the V gene TRBV6-6, with TRBD1 matching 9 bases. V shed 6 bases and J 3 bases; nucleotides not matched to a gene: 6. This CDR3 has 14 residues. Germline V gene sequence: CDR1 MNHNY, CDR2 SVGAGI (reference sequence). The CDR3 is CASSSQGAIYEQYF. DNA for the CDR3: TGTGCCAGCAGCTCACAGGGGGCGATCTACGAGCAGTACTTC.

The CDR3 here is CASSPGQGASYNEQFF. The CDR3 nucleotides read TGTGCCAGCAGCCCAGGACAGGGGGCTTCCTACAATGAGCAGTTCTTC. V gene TRBV7-9 combines with J gene TRBJ2-1, with 11 bases identical to TRBD1. V lost 5 bases, J lost 1 base, and 4 bases stayed unmatched. CDR1 is SEHNR, CDR2 FQNEAQ, per germline (reference sequence). This CDR3 comprises 16 residues.